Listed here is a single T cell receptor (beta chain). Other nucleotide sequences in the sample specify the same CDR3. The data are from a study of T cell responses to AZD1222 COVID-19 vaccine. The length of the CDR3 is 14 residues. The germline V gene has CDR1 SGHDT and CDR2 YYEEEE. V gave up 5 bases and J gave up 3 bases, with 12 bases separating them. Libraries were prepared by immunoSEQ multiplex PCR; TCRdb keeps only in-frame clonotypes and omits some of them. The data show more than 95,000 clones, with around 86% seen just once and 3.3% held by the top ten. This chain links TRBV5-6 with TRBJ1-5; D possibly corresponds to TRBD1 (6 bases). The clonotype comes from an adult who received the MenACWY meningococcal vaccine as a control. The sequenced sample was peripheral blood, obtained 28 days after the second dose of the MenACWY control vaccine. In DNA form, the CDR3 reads TGTGCCAGCAGTTTAGGACAGCTCAATCAGCCCCAGCATTTT. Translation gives CASSLGQLNQPQHF.